These 27 T cell receptor beta chains share one sample of origin, sequenced in a study of CD8 T cells in Susac syndrome. After extraction with the RNeasy kit, roughly 0.5 to 1 ug of the RNA was reverse transcribed using random hexamers. TCRdb reprocessed the immunoSEQ multiplex PCR reads via MiXCR and lists one record per CDR3 protein. The repertoire holds under 200,000 distinct CDR3 sequences, with around 94% as singletons. The sequenced sample consisted of CD4+ T cells from PBMCs. The source is a human donor in good health.

The chain joins TRBV30 to TRBJ1-4; unclear D gene. The CDR3 has 13 amino acids. Germline V CDR1 and CDR2: GTSNPN, SVGIG (reference sequence). The ends were cut back, 2 bases at V and 8 bases at J, with 12 bases in the middle. CDR3 residues: CAWSPGRGEKLFF. Here the CDR3 DNA reads TGTGCCTGGAGTCCCGGGAGAGGAGAAAAACTGTTTTTT.

The chain employs TRBV3-1 and TRBJ2-2, with TRBD1 as a possible D gene (5 bases). The CDR3 is 15 amino acids. CDR1 and CDR2 from the germline V gene are LGHDT and YNNKEL (reference sequence). Trimming cost V 0 bases and J 1 base, with 6 bases left between them. This chain's CDR3 is CASSQDRVNTGELFF. As DNA, the CDR3 is TGTGCCAGCAGCCAAGACAGGGTGAACACCGGGGAGCTGTTTTTT.

The chain joins TRBV20-1 to TRBJ1-2; the D is unclear. CDR1 and CDR2 from the germline V gene are DFQATT and SNEGSKA (reference sequence). This CDR3 is built from 13 residues. The V end was cut by 0 bases, the J end by 3 bases, with 8 bases between. The CDR3 sequence is CSARDSRDYGYTF. The CDR3 bases are TGCAGTGCTAGAGATAGCAGAGACTATGGCTACACCTTC.

This chain uses TRBV2 with TRBJ2-7; D unclear. V was pared by 1 base and J by 9 bases, with 7 bases between. This CDR3 is 11 amino acids long. CDR1 SNHLY and CDR2 FYNNEI come from the germline V gene. The CDR3 DNA reads as TGTGCCAGCAGTGAAGGTACTGTGCAGTACTTC. This sequence encodes CASSEGTVQYF. The whole variable domain, remainder taken from reference TRBV2 and TRBJ2-7, is EPEVTQTPSHQVTQMGQEVILRCVPISNHLYFYWYRQILGQKVEFLVSFYNNEISEKSEIFDDQFSVERPDGSNFTLKIRSTKLEDSAMYFCASSEGTVQYFGPGTRLTVT.

Only one count was recorded for this clonotype. This chain joins TRBV20-1 and TRBJ2-3; possible D gene TRBD2, 7 bases. Germline V gene lookup returns CDR1 DFQATT and CDR2 SNEGSKA (reference sequence). CDR3 length: 14 residues. Trimming stripped 6 bases from V and 5 bases from J, with 18 bases between. This chain's CDR3 is CSAPLRGPEDTQYF. The DNA for the CDR3 is TGCAGTGCCCCCCTGCGGGGGCCTGAAGATACGCAGTATTTT.

This chain joins TRBV5-1 and TRBJ2-1, with 11 bases fitting TRBD2. Per germline, CDR1 SGHRS and CDR2 YFSETQ. The CDR3 spans 15 residues. Unmatched junction bases numbered 7, after V lost 4 bases and J lost 7 bases. DNA for the CDR3: TGCGCCAGCAGCACGACTAGCGGGGTAAGAAATGAGCAGTTCTTC. Amino acid sequence: CASSTTSGVRNEQFF. Looking up the rest from reference TRBV5-1 and TRBJ2-1 gives the full variable domain: KAGVTQTPRYLIKTRGQQVTLSCSPISGHRSVSWYQQTPGQGLQFLFEYFSETQRNKGNFPGRFSGRQFSNSRSEMNVSTLELGDSALYLCASSTTSGVRNEQFFGPGTRLTVL.

V gene TRBV4-3 combines with J gene TRBJ2-1; TRBD2 agrees at 12 bases. The V segment lost 6 bases and the J segment 3 bases; nucleotides outside the gene matches: 3. This CDR3 has 15 amino acids. Germline V gene sequence: CDR1 LGHNA, CDR2 YSLEER. CDR3 sequence reads: CASRRGLAGYNEQFF. Here the CDR3 DNA reads TGCGCCAGCAGAAGGGGACTAGCGGGCTACAATGAGCAGTTCTTC.

This chain joins TRBV12-3 or TRBV12-4 and TRBJ2-3; perhaps TRBD2 as D (6 bases). The CDR3 sequence is 15 residues long. The V and J ends lost 3 bases and 0 bases respectively, with 10 bases between them. The CDR3 loop is CASSLAGTSTDTQYF. The CDR3 DNA reads as TGTGCCAGCAGTTTGGCAGGGACTAGCACAGATACGCAGTATTTT.

This chain joins TRBV4-3 and TRBJ1-4; tentatively, D is TRBD1 (6 bases). The CDR3 contains 16 residues. V lost 0 bases to trimming and J lost 2 bases, with 10 bases between them. The germline V gene has CDR1 LGHNA and CDR2 YSLEER. The DNA of the CDR3 is TGCGCCAGCAGCCAAGATTCCGGGGGCACTAATGAAAAACTGTTTTTT. Translation gives CASSQDSGGTNEKLFF.

Here the CDR3 reads CASSQEFGAGGSSYNEQFF. The CDR3 DNA follows: TGCGCCAGCAGCCAAGAATTTGGAGCGGGGGGGAGCTCCTACAATGAGCAGTTCTTC. The rearrangement links TRBV4-3 to TRBJ2-1; 10 bases are a match to TRBD2. The germline V gene has CDR1 LGHNA and CDR2 YSLEER. This CDR3 has 19 amino acids. V dropped 0 bases and J dropped 0; count of bases not matched to a gene: 8.

This chain joins TRBV20-1 and TRBJ2-7; D is unclear. The CDR3 extends over 13 amino acids. Germline CDR1 and CDR2: DFQATT and SNEGSKA (reference sequence). V gave up 6 bases and J gave up 1 base, with 13 bases separating them. CDR3 sequence reads: CSAPGRASYEQYF. In DNA form, the CDR3 reads TGCAGTGCCCCGGGCCGGGCGTCCTACGAGCAGTACTTC.

The chain joins TRBV24-1 to TRBJ2-5; 7 positions match TRBD1. This CDR3 is built from 14 residues. CDR1 KGHDR and CDR2 SFDVKD come from the germline V gene. Germline trimming cut 4 bases from V and 4 bases from J; bases unmatched to any gene: 5. The CDR3 DNA reads as TGTGCCACCAGTGACCCGACAGGGTCAGAGACCCAGTACTTC. The encoded protein is CATSDPTGSETQYF.

The chain couples TRBV30 to TRBJ1-1; TRBD1 might be the D (6 bases). Trimming removed 5 bases from V and 5 bases from J, with 12 bases in between. CDR1 is GTSNPN and CDR2 is SVGIG in the germline V gene (reference sequence). The CDR3 consists of 12 residues. The CDR3, as DNA: TGTGCCTGGGGACAGCGGGGGACTGAAGCTTTCTTT. This translates into CAWGQRGTEAFF. Variable domain in full (rest from reference TRBV30 and TRBJ1-1): SQTIHQWPATLVQPVGSPLSLECTVEGTSNPNLYWYRQAAGRGLQLLFYSVGIGQISSEVPQNLSASRPQDRQFILSSKKLLLSDSGFYLCAWGQRGTEAFFGQGTRLTVV.

The rearrangement links TRBV5-1 to TRBJ1-6; TRBD1 is a possible D gene (5 bases). The ends were cut back, 0 bases at V and 9 bases at J, with 19 bases in the middle. The CDR3 is 17 amino acids. Germline V gives CDR1 SGHRS, CDR2 YFSETQ. CDR3 in amino acids: CASSLVGDPSQSSPLHF. In nucleotides, the CDR3 is TGCGCCAGCAGCTTGGTGGGGGACCCCAGCCAAAGTTCACCCCTCCACTTT. Full variable domain (rest looked up from reference TRBV5-1 and TRBJ1-6): KAGVTQTPRYLIKTRGQQVTLSCSPISGHRSVSWYQQTPGQGLQFLFEYFSETQRNKGNFPGRFSGRQFSNSRSEMNVSTLELGDSALYLCASSLVGDPSQSSPLHFGNGTRLTVT.

The rearrangement uses TRBV9 and TRBJ1-6; TRBD1 aligns across 7 bases. Germline assignment: CDR1 SGDLS and CDR2 YYNGEE. This CDR3 region has 15 residues. J was trimmed by 6 bases and V by 3 bases; bases with no gene match: 6. Here the CDR3 reads CASSEATGSNSPLHF. CDR3 DNA sequence: TGTGCCAGCAGCGAGGCGACAGGGTCTAATTCACCCCTCCACTTT.

V gene TRBV7-9 combines with J gene TRBJ1-6, with 7 bases identical to TRBD1. CDR1 is SEHNR and CDR2 is FQNEAQ in the germline V gene (reference sequence). This CDR3 spans 14 amino acids. V shed 4 bases, J shed 10 bases, and the junction held 7 bases outside the gene matches. This CDR3 reads CASSSQGRGSPLHF. DNA for the CDR3: TGTGCCAGCAGCTCACAGGGGAGAGGATCACCCCTCCACTTT.

The V and J genes are TRBV30 and TRBJ2-1; 12 nucleotides match TRBD2. Germline lookup yields CDR1 GTSNPN and CDR2 SVGIG (reference sequence). Trimming removed 4 bases from V and 6 bases from J; junction bases left unmatched: 4. The CDR3 extends over 14 amino acids. The CDR3 is CAWKLAGGSNEQFF. The CDR3 DNA is TGTGCCTGGAAACTAGCGGGGGGTAGCAATGAGCAGTTCTTC.

This rearrangement joins TRBV6-5 to TRBJ1-6, with D perhaps TRBD1 (5 bases). Trimming took 6 bases from V and 7 from J, leaving 13 bases between them. This CDR3 contains 14 residues. In germline, CDR1 is MNHEY, CDR2 SVGAGI. The CDR3 region is CASRIGHTNSPLHF. DNA for the CDR3: TGTGCCAGCAGGATTGGACACACCAATTCACCCCTCCACTTT.

The rearrangement uses TRBV15 and TRBJ1-2; 7 nucleotides match TRBD1. The CDR3 runs to 14 residues. Germline V gives CDR1 LNHNV, CDR2 YYDKDF (reference sequence). V lost 5 bases and J lost 11; bases outside the gene matches: 14. In DNA, the CDR3 is TGTGCCACCAGCCCAACGCGGGACAGAGTTGATTACACCTTC. As protein: CATSPTRDRVDYTF.

V and J are TRBV3-1 and TRBJ2-7; 13 nucleotides agree with TRBD2. The junction had 6 bases not matched to a gene; V was cut back by 4 bases and J by 3 bases. The CDR3 runs to 16 residues. The germline gives CDR1 LGHDT, CDR2 YNNKEL (reference sequence). DNA of the CDR3: TGTGCCAGCAGCCTTGGACTAGCGGGGGTCTACTACGAGCAGTACTTC. This sequence encodes CASSLGLAGVYYEQYF.

The sample holds one count of this clonotype. V and J are TRBV7-3 and TRBJ1-1; 7 bases line up with TRBD1. The CDR3 totals 15 residues. The germline V gene encodes CDR1 SGHTA and CDR2 FQGTGA. V shed 0 bases, J shed 5 bases, and the junction held 6 bases outside the gene matches. CDR3 region: CASSLTPGGLTEAFF. The CDR3 DNA reads TGTGCCAGCAGCTTAACACCAGGGGGATTGACTGAAGCTTTCTTT.

V and J are TRBV28 and TRBJ2-6; the D is unclear. Germline CDR1 and CDR2: MDHEN and SYDVKM. The CDR3 loop spans 15 amino acids. V shed 6 bases and J shed 0 bases, with 9 bases lying between them. CDR3 in DNA: TGTGCCAGCAGCCTCAGCATCTCTGGGGCCAACGTCCTGACTTTC. Amino acids: CASSLSISGANVLTF.

This chain joins TRBV5-1 and TRBJ2-3; D not resolved. The length of the CDR3 is 12 residues. The ends were cut back, 6 bases at V and 6 bases at J, with 11 bases in the middle. Germline CDR1 reads SGHRS; CDR2 reads YFSETQ. This CDR3 reads CASKSESDTQYF. CDR3 in DNA: TGCGCCAGCAAAAGTGAGTCGGATACGCAGTATTTT.

This chain links TRBV2 with TRBJ1-6; 7 positions agree with TRBD1. The CDR3 runs 15 residues. V shed 6 bases, J shed 5 bases, and the junction held 7 bases outside the gene matches. Germline V gene sequence: CDR1 SNHLY, CDR2 FYNNEI. CDR3 DNA: TGTGCCAGCAGGGCCCGGACAGGCAATAATTCACCCCTCCACTTT. Protein: CASRARTGNNSPLHF.

The rearrangement uses TRBV14 and TRBJ2-5; D gene uncertain. The germline gives CDR1 SGHDN, CDR2 FVKESK. This CDR3 region has 13 residues. V dropped 6 bases and J dropped 2 bases, with 10 bases sitting between them. The CDR3 region is CASSRNRQETQYF. Here the CDR3 DNA reads TGTGCCAGCAGTCGGAACAGACAAGAGACCCAGTACTTC.

The rearrangement links TRBV29-1 to TRBJ2-7; D is tentatively TRBD1 or TRBD2 (5 bases each). Trimming cost V 4 bases and J 4 bases, with 14 bases left between them. Germline V gives CDR1 SQVTM, CDR2 ANQGSEA. This CDR3 is built from 13 residues. Written as DNA, the CDR3 is TGCAGCGTTGGGGGACGGACGCCTTACGAGCAGTACTTC. This gives the protein CSVGGRTPYEQYF.

The chain employs TRBV15 and TRBJ2-5, with 9 nucleotides matching TRBD1. V lost 0 bases and J lost 5; bases outside the gene matches: 4. This CDR3 is built from 15 residues. The germline V gene encodes CDR1 LNHNV and CDR2 YYDKDF (reference sequence). The CDR3 DNA follows: TGTGCCACCAGCAGAGATCGGGACAGGGCGGAGACCCAGTACTTC. It is translated as CATSRDRDRAETQYF.